This T cell receptor beta chain came from a study of blood T cell repertoires in COVID-19. The wider study: COVID-19 samples from acute and convalescent phases originated in the United States, Italy and Spain. T cells, B-cell-depleted T cells, or PBMCs supplied cDNA or gDNA.

Original handling: The authors estimated nucleated cell counts from reference gene primer amplification. Repertoires were generated with immunoSEQ multiplex PCR, while TCRdb's copy carries only in-frame clones and drops some. Clone size and the V and J calls come from that table; the DNA yielded D and trimming. The profile shows more than 85,000 clones, around nine tenths of them singletons. The CDR3 covers 17 residues. Trimming at V came to 1 base and at J to 8 bases, leaving 10 bases not matched to a gene. Germline CDR1 SGHRS, CDR2 YFSETQ. The chain recombines TRBV5-1 with TRBJ2-6; 9 positions agree with TRBD1. This TCR was sampled from a woman between 65 and 79 years old with acute or convalescent COVID-19. The sequenced sample consisted of peripheral blood. The CDR3 loop reads CASSLTGTGLGTNVLTF. CDR3 DNA sequence: TGCGCCAGCAGCTTGACCGGGACAGGGTTGGGAACCAACGTCCTGACTTTC. Full variable domain (outside the CDR3, taken from reference TRBV5-1 and TRBJ2-6): KAGVTQTPRYLIKTRGQQVTLSCSPISGHRSVSWYQQTPGQGLQFLFEYFSETQRNKGNFPGRFSGRQFSNSRSEMNVSTLELGDSALYLCASSLTGTGLGTNVLTFGAGSRLTVL.